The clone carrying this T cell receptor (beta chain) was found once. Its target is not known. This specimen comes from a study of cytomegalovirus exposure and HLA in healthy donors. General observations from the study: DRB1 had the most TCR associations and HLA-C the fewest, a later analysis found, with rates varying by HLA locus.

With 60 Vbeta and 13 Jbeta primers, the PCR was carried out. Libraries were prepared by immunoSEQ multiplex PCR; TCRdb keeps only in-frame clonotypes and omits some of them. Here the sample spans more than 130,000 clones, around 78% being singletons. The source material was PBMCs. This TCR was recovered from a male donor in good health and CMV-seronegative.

The CDR3: CASSGSVTNSGANVLTF. CDR3 DNA: TGTGCCAGCAGCGGGTCGGTGACAAACTCTGGGGCCAACGTCCTGACTTTC. The rearrangement joins TRBV9 to TRBJ2-6; D is unresolved. Germline CDR1 and CDR2: SGDLS and YYNGEE. Trimming left V 3 bases short and J 0 bases short, with 13 bases between. This CDR3 spans 17 amino acids.